Below, one TCR beta chain is given with its context. The antigen is not known. These data are taken from a study of shared clonotypes between healthy human individuals. Study conclusions and caveats: Clonotypes which were not shared had lower generation probabilities than clonotypes that all four donors shared. Inspection by rarefaction showed sorted-subset sequencing to be incomplete despite large depth. Naive subsets typically showed greater estimated richness than memory subsets.

Using immunoSEQ multiplex PCR, the repertoire was profiled, and TCRdb retains in-frame clones only, with some absent. The sample holds 780,000 or so clones; over 55% are singletons and the top ten take less than 2%. Germline assignment: CDR1 SGHRS and CDR2 YFSETQ. This CDR3 has 14 amino acids. Trimming took off 0 bases at V and 3 bases at J, with 8 bases between the two ends. Input material: memory CD4+ T cells sorted from blood. Described subset: CD45RA-negative fraction. This TCR derives from a woman aged 30 to 39 in good health. This chain links TRBV5-1 with TRBJ2-3, with D maybe TRBD1 (6 bases). The CDR3 loop is CASSLGQETDTQYF. The CDR3 nucleotides read TGCGCCAGCAGCTTGGGACAGGAAACAGATACGCAGTATTTT.